This T cell receptor (beta chain) was sequenced in a study of blood T cell repertoires in COVID-19. Overall study: The study drew acute and convalescent COVID-19 samples from the United States, Italy and Spain. Sample material is recorded as cDNA or gDNA derived from T cells, B-cell-depleted T cells, or PBMCs.

How the authors handled the data: By means of reference gene primer amplification, nucleated cell counts were estimated. Sequencing was performed with immunoSEQ multiplex PCR; in TCRdb, only in-frame clones are kept and a portion is missing. V, J and clone size were drawn from that table, and D and trimming were deduced from the DNA. The sample holds 25,000 to 30,000 clones, about 78% seen once. Trimming removed 4 bases from V and 7 bases from J; junction bases left unmatched: 5. This CDR3 comprises 15 residues. CDR1 and CDR2 (germline): MNHEY, SVGAGI. This chain connects TRBV6-5 to TRBJ2-1; TRBD1 matches at 12 bases. This receptor was identified in a boy aged 2 to 9 with active or convalescent COVID-19. What was sequenced was peripheral blood. CDR3 loop: CASSSRDRGRNEQFF. CDR3 sequence (DNA): TGTGCCAGCAGTTCCCGGGACAGGGGGCGGAATGAGCAGTTCTTC.